What follows describes a single T cell receptor beta chain. Antigen unknown. The data were obtained in a study of monozygotic twins with inflammatory bowel disease. Regarding the study as a whole: The co-twins with IBD showed lower TCRbeta diversity (inverse Simpson) than their healthy siblings. Patient repertoires may carry noise from differing immunosuppressive treatments.

cDNA synthesis was performed in eight separate reactions for each sample. Using the 5' RACE reads, TCRdb records one entry per CDR3 protein without DNA. Found here are over 350,000 distinct CDR3 sequences; the top ten clones hold 2% to 3%. Germline CDR1 KGHSH, CDR2 LQKENI. The CDR3 is made up of 15 amino acids. The template was total RNA from whole blood, with no T cell sorting. Sequenced input: blood. The J gene is TRBJ1-5, the V gene TRBV18; the TCRdb call, TRBD1, lacks DNA for checking. This TCR was sampled from a human donor with ulcerative colitis or Crohn's disease, or a healthy co-twin of an affected twin (not recorded which). CDR3 sequence reads: CASSLTGAGNQPQHF.